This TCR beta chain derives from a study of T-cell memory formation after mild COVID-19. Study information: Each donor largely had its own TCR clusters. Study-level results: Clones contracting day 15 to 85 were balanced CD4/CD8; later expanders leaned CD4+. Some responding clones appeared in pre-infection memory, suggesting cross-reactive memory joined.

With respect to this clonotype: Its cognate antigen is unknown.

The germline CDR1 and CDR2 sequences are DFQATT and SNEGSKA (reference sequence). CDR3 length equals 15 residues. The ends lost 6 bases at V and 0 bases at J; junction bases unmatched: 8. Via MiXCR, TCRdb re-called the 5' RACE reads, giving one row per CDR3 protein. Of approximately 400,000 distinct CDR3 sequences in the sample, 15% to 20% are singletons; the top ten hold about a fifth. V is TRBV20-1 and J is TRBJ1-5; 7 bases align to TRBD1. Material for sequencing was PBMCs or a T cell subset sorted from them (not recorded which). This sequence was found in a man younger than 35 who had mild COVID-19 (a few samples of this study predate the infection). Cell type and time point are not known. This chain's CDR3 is CSAKETGLSNQPQHF. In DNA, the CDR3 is TGCAGTGCGAAGGAGACAGGGCTTAGCAATCAGCCCCAGCATTTT.